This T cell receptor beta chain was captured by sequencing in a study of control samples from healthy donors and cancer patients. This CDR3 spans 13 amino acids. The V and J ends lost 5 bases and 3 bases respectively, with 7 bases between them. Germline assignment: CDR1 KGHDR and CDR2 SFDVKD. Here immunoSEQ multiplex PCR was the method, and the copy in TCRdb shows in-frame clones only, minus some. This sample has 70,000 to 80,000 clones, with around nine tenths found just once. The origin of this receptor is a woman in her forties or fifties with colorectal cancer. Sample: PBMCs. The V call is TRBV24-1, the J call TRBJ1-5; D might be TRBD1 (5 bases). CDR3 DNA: TGTGCCACCAGTGTCAGGGCCAATCAGCCCCAGCATTTT. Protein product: CATSVRANQPQHF.